The present T cell receptor beta chain was sequenced within a study of beta chain features in type 1 diabetes (dated by TCRdb to between 2017 and 2018). With respect to the entire study: Mean age, gender distribution, total cell number and subset yield were not different between patients and healthy donors. The study compared TCRB repertoires of sorted circulating CD4+ T cell subsets between recently diagnosed type 1 diabetes patients and matched healthy donors. Whereas all 30 or so donors provided naive and central memory subsets, regulatory and stem cell-like memory subsets were isolated from just 8 patients and roughly 8 healthy donors. A total of roughly 100 million sorted cells were examined across all samples, and the number of cells per subset was strongly correlated with RNA yield.

This clone was observed a few times. No antigen is known for it. The sample holds no much larger clone one base away, and base qualities are not on file. Each donor gave one peripheral blood draw, averaging around 120 mL, which was collected into heparinised tubes. Using a panel that included CD45RO, CCR7, CD25, CD127, CD95 and CD27, naive, central memory, regulatory and stem cell-like memory CD4+ T cells were sorted on a BD FACSAria II. Every sorted population had a purity above 98%. PBMCs were separated immediately by Lymphoprep density gradient centrifugation and were stained directly, without being cultured. To minimize batch effects, samples were stained and sorted in pairs, one healthy donor with one patient per experiment. What the work shows at the level of the full study, not this receptor alone: HLA sub-analyses involved small numbers of individuals, so any influence of HLA type on TCRB rearrangement remained unresolved. Shorter templates might be favored by PCR, yet because patient and control samples were amplified and corrected together, any such skew would affect both groups equally. At VDJ recombination sites, type 1 diabetes patients had fewer insertions and more deleted nucleotides, which implies abnormalities in thymic rearrangement. Naive, central memory and regulatory TCRB repertoires appeared more similar among patients than among healthy donors. A moderate but significant shortening of TCRB CDR3 length was observed in type 1 diabetes patients in all four CD4+ subsets. Because cDNA was sequenced instead of genomic DNA, activated cells with high expression could be over-represented, although the groups did not differ in activation or CD3 levels.

The entire amount of isolated RNA was reverse transcribed using the High Capacity cDNA Reverse Transcription Kit, so the sequenced TCRB transcripts were expressed ones. Naive, central memory and regulatory T cell samples underwent deep immunoSEQ sequencing, averaging around 4 million total reads per sample. Sorted cells were lysed in RLT buffer and RNA was extracted with DNase-treated RNeasy Micro or Mini kits, depending on cell number. To prevent cross-contamination, each cell subset was processed individually, whereas patient and healthy donor samples were processed jointly. The immunoSEQ multiplex PCR was used to amplify TCRB sequences from cDNA, yielding 87-bp fragments that span the CDR3 region. The amplicons were sequenced using the Illumina HiSeq platform. Per the authors' processing: Synthetic template baselines were used to correct PCR bias computationally, reads within Hamming distance 2 were collapsed, and singletons that could not be merged were discarded. Reads were aligned against IMGT to assign V, D and J genes, CDR3 length and insertions or deletions at six rearrangement sites. Clonotype counts were normalized to sorted cell number within each subset before computing true diversity and Gini coefficients with the tcR R package. The overlap coefficient, calculated on TCRB nucleotide sequences, was used to quantify repertoire sharing. As a proxy for the pre-selection repertoire, out-of-frame TCRB sequences from naive cells were analyzed. In its TCRdb copy, this immuneACCESS table keeps in-frame sequences only and misses some clones. Where compared with another copy, unresolved V genes explain less than half of these, and the others have no known cause. That table gives V, J and clone size, and the DNA gave D and trimming. In all, the sample holds 130,000 to 150,000 clones, and about 10% of those were seen once. Jointly, the top ten make up under 1.5% of the sample.

Sequencing was carried out using naive CD4+ T cells from blood. The sample's cell subset or site label, in plain terms: true naive CD4+ T cells. The receptor was derived from a man aged 18 to 30 in good health.

CDR3 protein: CASSYGQGSFF. The base sequence is TGTGCCAGCAGTTACGGACAGGGGTCGTTCTTC. This sequence uses TRBV6-6 and TRBJ2-1; a stretch of 9 junction bases matches TRBD1. From a lookup of the germline V gene (reference sequence), CDR1 and CDR2 are MNHNY and SVGAGI. Including the terminal cysteine and phenylalanine, the CDR3 comprises 11 residues. The entry retains the CDR3 DNA only, 33 bases that are in frame from base 1. The V end gives up 2 bases and the J end 15 bases, leaving 2 bases in the junction not matched to a gene.